This T cell receptor beta chain emerged from a study of CD4 T cells in relation to SARS-CoV-2 and coronaviruses. Study background: ViraFEST: approximately 10-day antigen culture of PBMCs, then TCR beta CDR3 sequencing. Study-wide points: No donor gave both pre-pandemic and post-infection samples. This crossreactivity analysis covered spike protein alone, no other viral proteins.

Regarding this clone: The target antigen is unknown.

The CDR3 spans 14 residues. The germline gives CDR1 DFQATT, CDR2 SNEGSKA (reference sequence). V was cut by 3 bases and J by 1 base, with 11 bases left in between. Before the COVID-19 pandemic, during about 2010-2018, CD4+ T cells were taken from unexposed donors. After more than eight days of culture, CD4+ T cells were isolated. Sequencing used immunoSEQ multiplex PCR; TCRdb keeps in-frame clones, though not all of them. The sample consists of approximately 20,000 clones, just under 75% of them appearing once. This rearrangement joins TRBV20-1 to TRBJ2-3; no definite D call. The sequence derives from a human donor in good health. Sample: CD4+ T cells from PBMCs, cultured in vitro. CDR3 DNA: TGCAGTGCTAGTATTTCGTCCGGCACAGATACGCAGTATTTT. This gives the protein CSASISSGTDTQYF.